The T cell receptor (beta chain) under discussion was sequenced for a study of T-cell memory formation after mild COVID-19. At the level of the study: Each donor largely had its own TCR clusters. Study-wide results and limits: Prior to infection, memory already included some responding clones, suggesting cross-reactive memory joined.

With regard to this clonotype: The antigen remains undetermined. The germline gene is not matched at one end of the junction; a read error may be the cause.

5'RACE primed from the constant segment yielded TCR alpha and TCR beta cDNA libraries bearing sample barcodes and UMIs. One entry per CDR3 protein, called by TCRdb with MiXCR from the 5' RACE reads. The repertoire includes some 250,000 distinct CDR3 sequences, roughly 18% of them detected once, and approximately 22% sits in the top ten. This TCR was sampled from a man aged 18 to 29 who had mild COVID-19 (a few samples of this study predate the infection). Cell type and time point are not known. Sample: PBMCs or a T cell subset sorted from them (not recorded which).

Here the CDR3 reads CASSLFGGTDTQYF. In DNA, the CDR3 is TGCGCCAGCAGCTTGTTCGGGGGCACGGATACGCAGTATTTT. The V gene is TRBV5-1, the J gene TRBJ2-3; D may be TRBD1 or TRBD2 (6 bases each). Germline CDR1 SGHRS, CDR2 YFSETQ. This CDR3 region has 14 residues.